Sequencing of this T cell receptor beta chain was carried out in a study of T cell repertoires in cytomegalovirus infection. MiXCR, run by TCRdb on the reads, gives a single entry per CDR3 protein. This sample has approximately 270,000 distinct CDR3 sequences, with about 20% found just once. On this clonotype: No antigen is known for it.

The sample consisted of cultured PBMCs, taken from culture after CMV antigen stimulation. The receptor comes from a human donor in good health (CMV status not recorded). Some clones in this sample may be carry-over from other donors' samples.

The CDR3 protein is CASSFIPNEQFF. The CDR3 region has the DNA TGTGCCAGCAGTTTTATTCCTAATGAGCAGTTCTTC. V usage is TRBV12-3 or TRBV12-4 and J usage is TRBJ2-1; D gene unclear. This CDR3 is built from 12 residues. The V end was cut by 3 bases, the J end by 7 bases, with 7 bases between.